Shown below are 23 T cell receptor beta chains from a single sample sequenced in a study of type 1 regulatory T cells (dated by TCRdb to about 2021). No cognate antigen is known for these TCRs. The sequencing machine was an Illumina MiSeq. The public reads were quality trimmed at Q25 with fastp and then assembled into clones with MiXCR by TCRdb, keeping productive beta chains. Rows are unified per CDR3 protein, each entry keeping the most common DNA and genes. Across this sample there are around 69,000 distinct CDR3 sequences, with around 60% seen only once. Of the sample, 7.6% is held by the ten largest clones. Material for sequencing was cultured T cells, either the whole culture or a sorted T cell fraction (not recorded which). The cell subset or site label for this specimen denotes: Tr1-enriched cell product generated in vitro against host alloantigens. The source is a human donor in good health.

V and J are TRBV2 and TRBJ2-4; no clear D. The CDR3 extends over 15 amino acids. The germline gives CDR1 SNHLY, CDR2 FYNNEI. V lost 6 bases and J 0 bases, leaving 12 bases between the germline ends. The CDR3 is CASSQTELAKNIQYF. DNA for the CDR3: TGTGCCAGCAGCCAGACGGAGCTAGCCAAAAACATTCAGTACTTC.

The gene calls are TRBV4-1 and TRBJ2-3; 10 bases line up with TRBD2. The V and J ends lost 2 bases and 4 bases, in that order; junction bases with no gene match: 3. This CDR3 spans 15 amino acids. Germline values: CDR1 MGHRA, CDR2 YSYEKL. Here the CDR3 DNA reads TGCGCCAGCAGCCAACTAGCGGGAGTGCCAGATACGCAGTATTTT. This translates into CASSQLAGVPDTQYF.

The chain joins TRBV3-1 to TRBJ2-1; a weak D match, TRBD2 (5 bases). Germline V gene sequence: CDR1 LGHDT, CDR2 YNNKEL (reference sequence). CDR3 length: 16 amino acids. V dropped 4 bases and J dropped 5 bases, with 18 bases sitting between them. The DNA for the CDR3 is TGTGCCAGCAGCCCGCCTCTAGCTAGAAACCACAATGAGCAGTTCTTC. It specifies CASSPPLARNHNEQFF.

The chain employs TRBV5-4 and TRBJ2-5; possible D gene TRBD1, 6 bases. Trimming stripped 4 bases from V and 3 bases from J, with 13 bases between. Germline V lookup: CDR1 SGHNT, CDR2 YYREEE (reference sequence). The CDR3 contains 14 residues. In DNA, the CDR3 is TGTGCCAGCAGCACTAGGGACACCGAAGAGACCCAGTACTTC. The encoded protein is CASSTRDTEETQYF.

This chain links TRBV29-1 with TRBJ2-1; D is unresolved. This CDR3 has 16 residues. Trimming shortened V by 5 bases and J by 5 bases, and 22 bases separated the two germline ends. Germline lookup yields CDR1 SQVTM and CDR2 ANQGSEA. The CDR3 DNA sequence: TGCAGCGTTCTCAGGTATCCTGAGATTGGTAACAATGAGCAGTTCTTC. Protein sequence: CSVLRYPEIGNNEQFF.

The chain couples TRBV19 to TRBJ2-2; either TRBD1 or TRBD2 may fit D (5 bases each). V lost 8 bases and J lost 0, with 16 bases in between. The CDR3 is 16 amino acids. CDR1 and CDR2 from the germline V gene are LNHDA and SQIVND (reference sequence). CDR3 in amino acids: CASSRGQGANTGELFF. For the CDR3, the DNA is TGTGCCAGTTCCCGAGGGCAGGGCGCGAACACCGGGGAGCTGTTTTTT.

The chain carries TRBV5-5 and TRBJ2-2; possibly TRBD2 for D (6 bases). The CDR3 length is 17 residues. V lost 2 bases and J lost 3, with 17 bases in between. CDR1 and CDR2 from the germline V gene are SGHKS and YYEKEE (reference sequence). CDR3 loop: CASSFGSGLLYTGELFF. The CDR3 nucleotides are TGTGCCAGCAGCTTTGGGTCAGGACTATTATACACCGGGGAGCTGTTTTTT.

This chain uses TRBV12-3 or TRBV12-4 with TRBJ2-1; possibly TRBD1 for D (6 bases). This CDR3 contains 17 residues. V was shortened by 3 bases and J by 6 bases, with 21 bases between the two germline ends. CDR3 protein: CASSFFKAQGWGNEQFF. Written as DNA, the CDR3 is TGTGCCAGCAGTTTTTTTAAGGCACAGGGTTGGGGCAATGAGCAGTTCTTC.

The chain is built from TRBV20-1 and TRBJ2-1; 7 bases are shared with TRBD2. V shed 5 bases and J 0 bases; nucleotides not matched to a gene: 16. The CDR3 has 18 residues. Germline V CDR1 and CDR2: DFQATT, SNEGSKA (reference sequence). The CDR3 coding sequence is TGCAGTGCTGAGCGGGAAATCTCCCGCGGGAGCTCCTACAATGAGCAGTTCTTC. Amino acids: CSAEREISRGSSYNEQFF.

The V and J genes are TRBV10-3 and TRBJ1-4; 8 bases are shared with TRBD1. Trimming cost V 8 bases and J 3 bases; bases outside gene matches: 11. Looked up from germline, CDR1 is ENHRY and CDR2 is SYGVKD. The CDR3 consists of 16 residues. CDR3 sequence: CAIHSTGDWSNEKLFF. The CDR3 DNA sequence: TGTGCCATCCATTCGACAGGGGATTGGTCTAATGAAAAACTGTTTTTT.

This rearrangement joins TRBV29-1 to TRBJ2-3; D unresolved. CDR3 length equals 11 residues. Germline CDR1 SQVTM, CDR2 ANQGSEA. Trimming stripped 7 bases from V and 6 bases from J, with 11 bases between. The CDR3 loop reads CSAFGLDTQYF. The CDR3 DNA is TGCAGCGCATTCGGGCTGGATACGCAGTATTTT.

A few counts support this clonotype. V is TRBV3-1 and J is TRBJ2-5, with D perhaps being TRBD1 or TRBD2 (7 bases each). The CDR3 covers 13 residues. The V end lost 6 bases, the J end lost 5 bases, and 13 bases lay between the germline ends. Looked up from germline, CDR1 is LGHDT and CDR2 is YNNKEL (reference sequence). The CDR3 DNA reads TGTGCCAGCAGGTCGCAGGGGGGGGAGACCCAGTACTTC. Its protein product is CASRSQGGETQYF.

This clonotype appeared many times. The chain uses TRBV24-1 and TRBJ2-5; D is unclear. Per the germline V gene, CDR1 is KGHDR and CDR2 is SFDVKD. The CDR3 contains 11 residues. Trimming took 1 base from V and 5 from J, leaving 1 base between them. The CDR3 nucleotides are TGTGCCACCAGTGATTTTGAGACCCAGTACTTC. Protein sequence: CATSDFETQYF.

This sequence joins TRBV5-1 and TRBJ2-1; weak D call: TRBD2 (6 bases). From germline, CDR1 is SGHRS and CDR2 YFSETQ. CDR3 length: 16 residues. V lost 2 bases and J 5 bases, leaving 17 bases between the germline ends. The CDR3 bases are TGCGCCAGCAGCTTAACAGGTACTAGCTCGAACAATGAGCAGTTCTTC. Protein product: CASSLTGTSSNNEQFF. Together with reference TRBV5-1 and TRBJ2-1, the CDR3 gives the full variable domain: KAGVTQTPRYLIKTRGQQVTLSCSPISGHRSVSWYQQTPGQGLQFLFEYFSETQRNKGNFPGRFSGRQFSNSRSEMNVSTLELGDSALYLCASSLTGTSSNNEQFFGPGTRLTVL.

This chain links TRBV5-1 with TRBJ2-3, with D perhaps matching TRBD1 (6 bases). This CDR3 region has 13 residues. Germline V gene data show CDR1 as SGHRS and CDR2 as YFSETQ. The V end lost 6 bases, the J end lost 3 bases, and 11 bases lay between the germline ends. The CDR3 nucleotides are TGCGCCAGCACAGGGGTCTCGACAGATACGCAGTATTTT. Its translation: CASTGVSTDTQYF.

V usage is TRBV20-1 and J usage is TRBJ1-2; 10 nucleotides agree with TRBD1. J lost 8 bases, V lost 3 bases, and 9 bases had no gene match. The length of the CDR3 is 14 residues. Germline CDR1 reads DFQATT; CDR2 reads SNEGSKA (reference sequence). CDR3 coding DNA: TGCAGTGCTAGTTTCGACAGGGGGCGGCAGGGCTACACCTTC. This translates into CSASFDRGRQGYTF.

The rearrangement joins TRBV10-3 to TRBJ2-1; 12 nucleotides agree with TRBD1. The V gene's germline CDR1 is ENHRY and CDR2 SYGVKD. The length of the CDR3 is 16 residues. J was trimmed by 2 bases and V by 7 bases; bases with no gene match: 6. The CDR3 loop reads CAITAGQGATYNEQFF. In DNA, the CDR3 is TGTGCCATCACCGCGGGACAGGGGGCTACCTACAATGAGCAGTTCTTC.

The rearrangement links TRBV12-3 or TRBV12-4 to TRBJ1-2; unclear D gene. V lost 6 bases, J lost 7 bases, and 15 bases lay in between. The CDR3 covers 13 residues. DNA for the CDR3: TGTGCCAGCAGCGATCTAGGCACGAGTGGCTACACCTTC. Translating it yields CASSDLGTSGYTF.

The chain couples TRBV5-1 to TRBJ1-4; unclear D gene. The CDR3 totals 13 residues. CDR1 SGHRS and CDR2 YFSETQ come from the germline V gene. V dropped 0 bases and J dropped 2 bases, with 2 bases sitting between them. The CDR3 coding sequence is TGCGCCAGCAGCTTGGATACTAATGAAAAACTGTTTTTT. This encodes CASSLDTNEKLFF. Variable domain in full (rest from reference TRBV5-1 and TRBJ1-4): KAGVTQTPRYLIKTRGQQVTLSCSPISGHRSVSWYQQTPGQGLQFLFEYFSETQRNKGNFPGRFSGRQFSNSRSEMNVSTLELGDSALYLCASSLDTNEKLFFGSGTQLSVL.

CDR3 bases: TGCAGCGTAATTGATCCCTCACTAGCGGGAGGGCCGAACACCGGGGAGCTGTTTTTT. Residues: CSVIDPSLAGGPNTGELFF. The chain employs TRBV29-1 and TRBJ2-2; 13 nucleotides align to TRBD2. Trimming took 6 bases from V and 0 from J; bases not matched to a gene: 13. The CDR3 runs to 19 residues. Germline CDR1 and CDR2: SQVTM and ANQGSEA.

The chain combines TRBV10-3 with TRBJ1-3; 7 nucleotides match TRBD1. V lost 3 bases and J lost 4; bases outside the gene matches: 6. The CDR3 contains 15 residues. Germline lookup yields CDR1 ENHRY and CDR2 SYGVKD. The CDR3, as DNA: TGTGCCATCAGTGATGACAGGGTAAAAGGAAACACCATATATTTT. This gives the protein CAISDDRVKGNTIYF.

The chain links TRBV7-2 to TRBJ2-6, with TRBD2 as a possible D gene (6 bases). The V gene's germline CDR1 is SGHTA and CDR2 FQGNSA. The CDR3 loop spans 15 amino acids. With 5 bases removed from V and 0 bases from J, the gap between germline ends came to 8 bases. Here the CDR3 reads CASSPAGSGANVLTF. CDR3 bases: TGTGCCAGCAGCCCAGCGGGCTCTGGGGCCAACGTCCTGACTTTC.

V usage is TRBV4-3 and J usage is TRBJ2-3, with TRBD2 matching 14 bases. This CDR3 has 16 residues. In germline, CDR1 is LGHNA, CDR2 YSLEER. After removal of 3 bases from V and 4 bases from J, the junction contained 3 bases not matched to a gene. The CDR3, as DNA: TGCGCCAGCAGCCAGCGGACTAGCGGGAGGTCAGATACGCAGTATTTT. Translating gives CASSQRTSGRSDTQYF.